This T cell receptor beta chain was sequenced during a study of identical twins (dated by TCRdb to 2016 to 2017). About the study as a whole: To test whether fetal clonotypes persist, this study deep-sequenced TCR alpha and beta repertoires from monozygotic twins, from unrelated adults of various ages, and from cord blood. To rule out contamination, the twin experiments were replicated at different times with different library preparation protocols. Results and caveats for the whole study, not just this receptor: Fewer insertions were carried by abundant cord blood beta clonotypes, a similar but weaker trend appeared in young adult naive repertoires, and no such trend appeared in memory repertoires. Out-of-frame TCR alpha sequences shared between twins showed an excess of low generation-probability sequences compared with coincidental sharing between unrelated individuals. Conclusions relied on cross-sectional statistical analysis, since the same donors could not be followed over many years. Recombination models systematically underestimated out-of-frame TCR alpha sharing in monozygotic twins but agreed with sharing between unrelated individuals. Invariant T cells such as MAIT and iNKT could partly confound zero-insertion analyses, although diverse VJ usage argued against such confounding for most clonotypes. The excess sharing between twins in beta out-of-frame sequences was weaker because fewer shared sequences reduced the signal-to-noise ratio.

The CDR3 holds 21 amino acids from the cysteine to the phenylalanine. The CDR3 DNA has 63 bases and is translated from base 1. CDR1 and CDR2 (SGHRS, YFSETQ) derive from the germline V gene. The germline V end is reduced by 4 bases and the J end by 0 bases; junction bases left unmatched: 22. The library was produced with 5' RACE. This sample was sequenced with an Illumina HiSeq 2000. Template switching introduced a universal primer binding site; the final cDNA contained a unique molecular identifier, enabling accurate counting of TCR cDNA molecules. Specific primers in the conserved constant-segment region were used to synthesize first-strand cDNA for the TCR alpha and beta chains. Each cDNA library was double barcoded, with a SMART-Mk sample barcode plus Illumina barcodes, to control for contamination. TruSeq adapter sequences along with Illumina sample barcodes were introduced in two successive PCR steps. The Illumina HiSeq platform was used with custom primers to sequence TCR alpha and beta cDNA libraries. On the study's bioinformatics: MiGEC was used to process raw reads and extract unique molecular identifiers, and MiXCR was used to find CDR3 positions. For each individual, recombination models were inferred using an EM algorithm with the repgenHMM and IGoR tools. Shared clonotypes were analyzed with the tcR package in R, and sharing was normalized by the product of cloneset sizes. Out-of-frame nonproductive sequences were analyzed to study raw recombination free of thymic and clonal selection effects. TCRdb redid the processing of the public reads, applying fastp at Q25 and MiXCR, and retained in-frame beta chains. All rows with the same CDR3 protein become a single entry with the most common DNA and genes. TCRdb's processing, not the authors' own work, is the source of the V and J calls. The sample contains 500,000 to 650,000 distinct CDR3 sequences, just over 7% of them found a single time. The top ten hold 1.6% of the sample.

Regarding this clonotype: Its binding antigen is unknown. Nothing much larger sits one base from this clone, and base qualities are not available.

All donors were healthy Caucasians. The twin cohort consisted of three pairs of female monozygotic twins, all aged about 18 to 29 years. RNA for TCR libraries was isolated from peripheral blood mononuclear cells. The data were also submitted as part of a second study, on yellow fever vaccine responses in identical twins. Per the second study: According to the authors, in identical twins the way T cells responded to vaccination appeared partly convergent and partly personalized. Focusing on identical twins, the study followed the T cell clones that responded to the vaccine, and did so with precision.

The clonotype was recovered from a woman aged 18-30 years in good health. Here the chain combines TRBV5-1 and TRBJ2-1; 7 junctional bases match TRBD2. The sample was PBMCs. The CDR3 has the sequence CASSVGREISYTQNSYNEQFF. At the DNA level, the sequence is TGCGCCAGCAGCGTCGGGCGGGAGATCAGCTACACTCAAAACTCCTACAATGAGCAGTTCTTC.